The source of this T cell receptor beta chain is a study of Graves' ophthalmopathy and Graves' hyperthyroidism. Study-wide points: The authors also found most expanded thyroid clonotypes above 0.001 frequency in blood. The model achieved about 64% sensitivity and 72% to 75% specificity for ophthalmopathy progression.

This clonotype was observed many times. Its matching antigen is unknown. The junction does not match germline at one end; this may be a read error. Using RNA transcripts, the TCR beta CDR3 regions were amplified. HTBI primers were used in a first-round RT-PCR, which preceded a second-round multiplex PCR. Via MiXCR, TCRdb re-called the multiplex PCR reads, giving one row per CDR3 protein. The profile shows hundreds of thousands of distinct CDR3 sequences, roughly 50% of them singletons. None of the included patients had other autoimmune diseases, uncontrolled infections, pregnancy or lactation, as these led to exclusion. Germline V CDR1 and CDR2: SGHTA, FQGNSA. The CDR3 contains 11 residues.

The source is an adult man with Graves' ophthalmopathy. The chain carries TRBV7-2 and TRBJ1-6; 8 bases map to TRBD1. Input material: peripheral blood. The CDR3 DNA reads as TGTGCCAGCAGCTTAGGGGACAGGCCTATGTTT. Residues: CASSLGDRPMF.